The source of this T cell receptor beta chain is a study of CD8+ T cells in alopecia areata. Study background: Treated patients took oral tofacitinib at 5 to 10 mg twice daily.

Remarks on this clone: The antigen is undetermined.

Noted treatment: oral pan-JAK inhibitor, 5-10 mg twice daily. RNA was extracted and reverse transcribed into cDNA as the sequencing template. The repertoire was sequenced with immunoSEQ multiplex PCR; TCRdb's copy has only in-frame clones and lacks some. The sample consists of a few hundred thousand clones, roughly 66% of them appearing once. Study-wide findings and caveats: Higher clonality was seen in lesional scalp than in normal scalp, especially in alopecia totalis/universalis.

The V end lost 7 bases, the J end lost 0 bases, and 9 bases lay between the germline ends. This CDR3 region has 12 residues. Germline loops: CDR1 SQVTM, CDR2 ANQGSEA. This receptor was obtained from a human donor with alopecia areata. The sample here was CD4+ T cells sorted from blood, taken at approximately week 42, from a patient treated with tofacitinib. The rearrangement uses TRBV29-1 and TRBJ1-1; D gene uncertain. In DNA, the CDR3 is TGCAGCGCCGGAGAAATGAACACTGAAGCTTTCTTT. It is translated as CSAGEMNTEAFF.